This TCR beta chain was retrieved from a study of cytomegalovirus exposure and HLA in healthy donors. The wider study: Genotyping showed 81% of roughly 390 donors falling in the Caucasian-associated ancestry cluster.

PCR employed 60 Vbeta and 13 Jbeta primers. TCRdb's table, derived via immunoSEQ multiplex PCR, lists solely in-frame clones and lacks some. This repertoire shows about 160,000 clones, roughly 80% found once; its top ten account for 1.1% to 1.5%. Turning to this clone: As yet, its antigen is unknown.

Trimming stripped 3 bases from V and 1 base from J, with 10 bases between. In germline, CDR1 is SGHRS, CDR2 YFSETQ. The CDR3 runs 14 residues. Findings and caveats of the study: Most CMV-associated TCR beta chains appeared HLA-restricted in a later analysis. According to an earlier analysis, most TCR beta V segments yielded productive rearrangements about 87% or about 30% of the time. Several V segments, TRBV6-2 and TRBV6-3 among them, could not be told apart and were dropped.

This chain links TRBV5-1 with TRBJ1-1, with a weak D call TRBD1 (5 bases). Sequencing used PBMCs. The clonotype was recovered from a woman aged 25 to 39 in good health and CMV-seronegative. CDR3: CASSSGLPNTEAFF. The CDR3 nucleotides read TGCGCCAGCAGCTCAGGGCTCCCGAACACTGAAGCTTTCTTT.